This paragraph covers one TCR beta chain sequence. Measured with immunoSEQ multiplex PCR; TCRdb has only the in-frame clones, and not every one. The data contain tens of thousands of clones, about 94% of them seen just once; the ten biggest clones take up around 0.37%. This CDR3 is 13 amino acids long. V lost 6 bases to trimming and J lost 8 bases, with 16 bases between them. The germline gives CDR1 SNHLY, CDR2 FYNNEI. The record originates from a study of technical replicates of blood from a few donors. The TCR comes from a human donor in good health. The sample was T cells isolated from PBMCs. This chain joins TRBV2 and TRBJ1-2; D is possibly TRBD1 (5 bases). The CDR3 nucleotides are TGTGCCAGCAGGGAGACAGATTATACCGGCTACACCTTC. Translating it yields CASRETDYTGYTF.